This T cell receptor (beta chain) emerged from a study of T cells in Graves' hyperthyroidism and ophthalmopathy. This CDR3 is built from 17 residues. The V gene's germline CDR1 is KGHDR and CDR2 SFDVKD. J was trimmed by 7 bases and V by 4 bases; bases with no gene match: 10. RNA transcripts were the template for amplifying TCR beta CDR3 regions. TCR CDR3 underwent first-round RT-PCR with the HTBI primer set. TCRdb ran MiXCR on the multiplex PCR reads and lists one entry per CDR3 protein. The data show roughly 300,000 distinct CDR3 sequences, approximately 13% seen once. This clonotype was seen many times.

This clonotype was sampled from a woman younger than 45 with Graves' hyperthyroidism. The chain has TRBV24-1 and TRBJ2-1; 12 bases are shared with TRBD1. The specimen sequenced was blood. The CDR3 DNA follows: TGTGCCACCAGTGAGTTTGATTCGGGACAGGGGGCTAATGAGCAGTTCTTC. Translated: CATSEFDSGQGANEQFF.